This is a list of T cell receptor beta chains from one sample in a study of monozygotic twins with inflammatory bowel disease. Each CDR3 protein gets one entry in TCRdb, which reprocessed the 5' RACE reads and gives no DNA. This listing includes some 210,000 distinct CDR3 sequences. Sequencing was done on a sample of blood. Every receptor here comes from a human donor with ulcerative colitis or Crohn's disease, or a healthy co-twin of an affected twin (not recorded which). CDR3s include the opening cysteine and the closing phenylalanine or tryptophan. Each record gives: V gene, J gene, CDR3 protein.

v_gene: TRBV7-9
j_gene: TRBJ2-7
CDR3aa: CASSPRGHEQYF

v_gene: TRBV5-1
j_gene: TRBJ2-2
CDR3aa: CASSLSGTAGTGELFF

v_gene: TRBV5-1
j_gene: TRBJ2-7
CDR3aa: CASSFSGGAHYEQYF

v_gene: TRBV6-1
j_gene: TRBJ2-1
CDR3aa: CASRRLRSSYNEQFF

v_gene: TRBV6-5
j_gene: TRBJ2-7
CDR3aa: CASSYSGTNSYEQYF

v_gene: TRBV19
j_gene: TRBJ1-2
CDR3aa: CASSNDRGNYGYTF

v_gene: TRBV7-9
j_gene: TRBJ2-5
CDR3aa: CASSLVMGAETQYF

v_gene: TRBV5-1
j_gene: TRBJ1-2
CDR3aa: CASKYGPSGAGYTF

v_gene: TRBV29-1
j_gene: TRBJ2-5
CDR3aa: CSVRGGAGQETQYF

v_gene: TRBV20-1
j_gene: TRBJ2-1
CDR3aa: CSALSGFRANEQFF

v_gene: TRBV20-1
j_gene: TRBJ2-3
CDR3aa: CSANRMGGDTDTQYF

v_gene: TRBV6-5
j_gene: TRBJ1-1
CDR3aa: CASSLGVGTEAFF

v_gene: TRBV7-6
j_gene: TRBJ2-3
CDR3aa: CASSARQFSRGGTQYF

v_gene: TRBV11-2
j_gene: TRBJ2-3
CDR3aa: CASSVRVLAGGTDTQYF

v_gene: TRBV10-3
j_gene: TRBJ2-3
CDR3aa: CAIRDGQGTSTDTQYF

v_gene: TRBV18
j_gene: TRBJ1-1
CDR3aa: CASSPGTAGHEAFF

v_gene: TRBV4-1
j_gene: TRBJ2-5
CDR3aa: CASSQTGTNQETQYF

v_gene: TRBV6-1
j_gene: TRBJ1-2
CDR3aa: CASTPGQARGYTF

v_gene: TRBV7-2
j_gene: TRBJ1-1
CDR3aa: CASSLWLNTEAFF

v_gene: TRBV13
j_gene: TRBJ2-1
CDR3aa: CASSFIFEDEQFF

v_gene: TRBV29-1
j_gene: TRBJ2-5
CDR3aa: CSVEVGTQETQYF

v_gene: TRBV24-1
j_gene: TRBJ2-1
CDR3aa: CATSFDREFYNEQFF

v_gene: TRBV10-3
j_gene: TRBJ1-2
CDR3aa: CASRSQLYGYTF

v_gene: TRBV5-1
j_gene: TRBJ1-6
CDR3aa: CASSLEGGPNSPLHF

v_gene: TRBV12-3/TRBV12-4
j_gene: TRBJ1-5
CDR3aa: CASSWTGRYQPQHF

v_gene: TRBV7-9
j_gene: TRBJ2-6
CDR3aa: CASSNHRAGANVLTF

v_gene: TRBV5-1
j_gene: TRBJ1-6
CDR3aa: CASSPDPENSPLHF

v_gene: TRBV27
j_gene: TRBJ2-5
CDR3aa: CASRKTGGRELQETQYF

v_gene: TRBV2
j_gene: TRBJ2-3
CDR3aa: CASRTDTDTQYF

v_gene: TRBV9
j_gene: TRBJ2-5
CDR3aa: CASSAGQVRETQYF

v_gene: TRBV5-1
j_gene: TRBJ2-3
CDR3aa: CASSLGQEGDTQYF

v_gene: TRBV5-1
j_gene: TRBJ1-2
CDR3aa: CASSLAGARDYGYTF

v_gene: TRBV5-1
j_gene: TRBJ1-3
CDR3aa: CASSLSSGNTIYF

v_gene: TRBV6-5
j_gene: TRBJ2-7
CDR3aa: CASRRTGGNEQYF

v_gene: TRBV5-6
j_gene: TRBJ1-6
CDR3aa: CASRGQGGNSPLHF

v_gene: TRBV18
j_gene: TRBJ1-1
CDR3aa: CASSPPGVMANTEAFF

v_gene: TRBV6-1
j_gene: TRBJ2-6
CDR3aa: CASKPAGANVLTF

v_gene: TRBV7-9
j_gene: TRBJ2-3
CDR3aa: CASSHPGAPDTQYF

v_gene: TRBV4-1
j_gene: TRBJ1-5
CDR3aa: CASSQVAGLGQPQHF

v_gene: TRBV4-1
j_gene: TRBJ1-1
CDR3aa: CASSQLVAEDTEAFF

v_gene: TRBV27
j_gene: TRBJ2-7
CDR3aa: CASRMGLLYEQYF

v_gene: TRBV5-1
j_gene: TRBJ2-1
CDR3aa: CASSLPSGAYNEQFF

v_gene: TRBV27
j_gene: TRBJ1-1
CDR3aa: CASSLLAPWTDQVNTEAFF

v_gene: TRBV5-1
j_gene: TRBJ1-6
CDR3aa: CASSLGTLNSPLHF

v_gene: TRBV12-3/TRBV12-4
j_gene: TRBJ2-1
CDR3aa: CASRPPGLAGNEQFF

v_gene: TRBV5-8
j_gene: TRBJ2-1
CDR3aa: CASSLGGHGVF

v_gene: TRBV29-1
j_gene: TRBJ2-6
CDR3aa: CSVGRVGLSGANVLTF

v_gene: TRBV6-5
j_gene: TRBJ2-5
CDR3aa: CASSYQMGPGQGAVETQYF

v_gene: TRBV6-5
j_gene: TRBJ2-5
CDR3aa: CASSYSYEETQYF

v_gene: TRBV28
j_gene: TRBJ1-2
CDR3aa: CASSPPDRDNYGYTF